This entry lists 21 T cell receptor beta chains sequenced from one sample in a study of blood T cell repertoires in COVID-19. The table came from immunoSEQ multiplex PCR; TCRdb's copy has only in-frame clones and leaves some out. The sample gives about 75,000 clones, under 90% of which show up once; 2% to 3% is in the top ten. Input material: peripheral blood. The receptors stem from a human donor in a cohort sampled during active COVID-19.

This clone was seen once. The V and J genes are TRBV3-1 (or the pseudogene TRBV3-2) and TRBJ2-7, with TRBD2 matching 10 bases. J gave up 6 bases and V 0 bases, and 11 bases lay outside the gene matches. This CDR3 spans 17 amino acids. CDR1 LGHDT and CDR2 YNNKEL come from the germline V gene (reference sequence). The chain's CDR3 is CASSQDYPASGSGEQYF. The CDR3 DNA is TGTGCCAGCAGCCAAGATTACCCCGCTAGCGGGAGCGGCGAGCAGTACTTC.

The genes are TRBV28 and TRBJ1-6; tentative D call: TRBD1 (6 bases). The V end was cut by 4 bases, the J end by 8 bases, with 18 bases between. The V gene's germline CDR1 is MDHEN and CDR2 SYDVKM. This CDR3 contains 16 residues. The CDR3 DNA sequence: TGTGCCAGCAGTTCCACATCAGGGGCCGGGTATTCACCCCTCCACTTT. Protein sequence: CASSSTSGAGYSPLHF.

CDR3 DNA sequence: TGTGCCAGCAGCGTAGGTCTAGCGGGGGTCTGGGAGCAGTACTTC. Translated, it gives CASSVGLAGVWEQYF. This rearrangement joins TRBV9 to TRBJ2-7; 10 bases are shared with TRBD2. Germline loops: CDR1 SGDLS, CDR2 YYNGEE. This CDR3 has 15 amino acids. J was trimmed by 7 bases and V by 0 bases; bases with no gene match: 7.

The rearrangement uses TRBV28 and TRBJ2-7; D possibly corresponds to TRBD1 (5 bases). The CDR3 sequence is 14 residues long. V dropped 2 bases and J dropped 5 bases, with 13 bases sitting between them. CDR1 and CDR2 from the germline V gene are MDHEN and SYDVKM. CDR3 sequence (DNA): TGTGCCAGCAGTTTAAGGGGTATGGTGAACGAGCAGTACTTC. Its translation is CASSLRGMVNEQYF.

J is TRBJ2-1 and V is TRBV9, with TRBD2 as a possible D gene (5 bases). The V end lost 0 bases, the J end lost 3 bases, and 10 bases lay between the germline ends. From germline, CDR1 is SGDLS and CDR2 YYNGEE. The length of the CDR3 is 15 residues. CDR3 nucleotides: TGTGCCAGCAGCGTAGTGGGAGAAGGCTACAATGAGCAGTTCTTC. This encodes CASSVVGEGYNEQFF.

The chain joins TRBV29-1 to TRBJ2-5; no clear D gene. The CDR3 extends over 12 amino acids. The V gene lost 4 bases and the J gene lost 1 base, with 7 bases spanning the gap. Germline loops: CDR1 SQVTM, CDR2 ANQGSEA. The CDR3 DNA is TGCAGCGTTGCTCACGGCCAAGAGACCCAGTACTTC. The encoded protein is CSVAHGQETQYF. Variable domain in full (rest from reference TRBV29-1 and TRBJ2-5): SAVISQKPSRDICQRGTSLTIQCQVDSQVTMMFWYRQQPGQSLTLIATANQGSEATYESGFVIDKFPISRPNLTFSTLTVSNMSPEDSSIYLCSVAHGQETQYFGPGTRLLVL.

The chain is built from TRBV19 and TRBJ2-1, with unresolved D. Trimming stripped 5 bases from V and 6 bases from J, with 11 bases between. The CDR3 spans 13 residues. Germline V CDR1 and CDR2: LNHDA, SQIVND (reference sequence). CDR3: CASSPVAGNEQFF. The CDR3, as DNA: TGTGCCAGTAGTCCCGTAGCTGGCAATGAGCAGTTCTTC.

This clone was seen only a few times. The J gene is TRBJ2-3, the V gene TRBV5-1, with 8 bases aligning to TRBD2. The CDR3 has 15 residues. Per the germline V gene, CDR1 is SGHRS and CDR2 is YFSETQ. V was pared by 0 bases and J by 1 base, with 1 base of the junction left unmatched. CDR3 sequence reads: CASSLGRGGTDTQYF. In nucleotides, the CDR3 is TGCGCCAGCAGCTTGGGGCGGGGGGGCACAGATACGCAGTATTTT.

V and J are TRBV4-3 and TRBJ2-1; tentatively, D is TRBD2 (5 bases). Germline CDR1 reads LGHNA; CDR2 reads YSLEER. This CDR3 is built from 13 residues. V lost 4 bases, J lost 10 bases, and 14 bases lay in between. The CDR3 sequence is CASSPTSSDEQFF. DNA for the CDR3: TGCGCCAGCAGCCCAACAAGTAGCGACGAGCAGTTCTTC.

This rearrangement joins TRBV9 to TRBJ2-3, with 12 bases matching TRBD2. Germline CDR1 reads SGDLS; CDR2 reads YYNGEE. The V and J ends lost 4 bases and 2 bases, in that order; junction bases with no gene match: 8. This CDR3 comprises 17 residues. The CDR3 nucleotides are TGTGCCAGCAGCCCCCGACTAGCGGGAGTGCCCACAGATACGCAGTATTTT. Translation: CASSPRLAGVPTDTQYF.

The chain carries TRBV5-3 and TRBJ2-7; TRBD1 matches 12 bases. TRBV5-3 is marked as an open reading frame, function uncertain. This CDR3 is 17 amino acids long. V dropped 9 bases and J dropped 4; count of bases not matched to a gene: 17. The CDR3 DNA sequence: TGTGCCACCCTCAGTAACTCCCGGGACAGGGGGCTTTACGAGCAGTACTTC. It is translated as CATLSNSRDRGLYEQYF.

The chain links TRBV6-2 or TRBV6-3 to TRBJ2-1; TRBD2 agrees at 8 bases. Unmatched junction bases numbered 12, after V lost 8 bases and J lost 6 bases. Germline CDR1 is MNHEY and CDR2 is SVGEGT. This CDR3 is built from 15 residues. Written as DNA, the CDR3 is TGTGCCAGCGGCCGTGGGGGCGGGAGGCGCAATGAGCAGTTCTTC. This translates into CASGRGGGRRNEQFF.

This clone was observed a single time. The chain uses TRBV2 and TRBJ1-4; 8 bases line up with TRBD1. The CDR3 contains 14 residues. The V segment lost 4 bases and the J segment 7 bases; nucleotides outside the gene matches: 5. CDR1 SNHLY and CDR2 FYNNEI come from the germline V gene. CDR3 region: CASSAQGVGEKLFF. CDR3 DNA sequence: TGTGCCAGCAGTGCACAGGGGGTGGGTGAAAAACTGTTTTTT.

This chain joins TRBV18 and TRBJ2-1; tentatively, D is TRBD1 (7 bases). In germline, CDR1 is KGHSH, CDR2 LQKENI. The CDR3 is made up of 15 amino acids. V lost 0 bases to trimming and J lost 8 bases, with 14 bases between them. CDR3 DNA: TGTGCCAGCTCACCACCGTCAGGGGGGAGGTATGAGCAGTTCTTC. Amino acids: CASSPPSGGRYEQFF.

V and J are TRBV7-9 and TRBJ2-1; the D is unclear. V dropped 2 bases and J dropped 6 bases, with 11 bases sitting between them. Germline CDR1 is SEHNR and CDR2 is FQNEAQ (reference sequence). The CDR3 totals 14 residues. Written as DNA, the CDR3 is TGTGCCAGCAGCTTAACGGAGAGTTTCAATGAGCAGTTCTTC. As protein: CASSLTESFNEQFF.

This rearrangement joins TRBV28 to TRBJ2-7; 7 bases align to TRBD2. Germline trimming cut 4 bases from V and 3 bases from J; bases unmatched to any gene: 3. Germline V gives CDR1 MDHEN, CDR2 SYDVKM. CDR3 size: 13 residues. CDR3 DNA sequence: TGTGCCAGCAGTTCCGGGACTAACTACGAGCAGTACTTC. This gives the protein CASSSGTNYEQYF.

The V call is TRBV6-5, the J call TRBJ2-1; D gene ambiguous. The CDR3 consists of 11 residues. V was trimmed by 6 bases and J by 5 bases, leaving 5 bases between them. Germline values: CDR1 MNHEY, CDR2 SVGAGI. The CDR3 loop reads CASRTHNEQFF. CDR3 bases: TGTGCCAGCAGAACACACAATGAGCAGTTCTTC.

The rearrangement joins TRBV18 to TRBJ2-7; TRBD2 aligns across 7 bases. V trimming: 4 bases; J trimming: 6 bases; junction bases outside the gene matches: 0. The germline V gene has CDR1 KGHSH and CDR2 LQKENI. The CDR3 runs to 11 residues. CDR3 sequence (DNA): TGTGCCAGCTCACGGGGGGGCGAGCAGTACTTC. Protein product: CASSRGGEQYF.

The rearrangement links TRBV5-1 to TRBJ2-3; TRBD1 might be the D (6 bases). V lost 2 bases and J 0 bases, leaving 13 bases between the germline ends. The V gene's germline CDR1 is SGHRS and CDR2 YFSETQ. This CDR3 has 16 residues. As DNA, the CDR3 is TGCGCCAGCAGCTTCCGGACAGCCACTAGCACAGATACGCAGTATTTT. Translation gives CASSFRTATSTDTQYF.

The chain carries TRBV11-3 and TRBJ2-7; TRBD1 matches at 7 bases. The CDR3 length is 14 residues. Germline V gene lookup returns CDR1 SGHNT and CDR2 YENEEA. With 4 bases clipped from V and 0 bases from J, the junction kept 3 bases outside the gene matches. DNA for the CDR3: TGTGCCAGCAGCTCCACAGGGGACTCCTACGAGCAGTACTTC. Its translation: CASSSTGDSYEQYF.

This clone appeared once. The CDR3 DNA reads TGTGCCGTTCAACCCGCCTCTACAGGGGCGCTGGATACGCAGTATTTT. Its protein is CAVQPASTGALDTQYF. The genes are TRBV10-3 and TRBJ2-3; TRBD1 matches at 7 bases. The CDR3 consists of 16 residues. Germline CDR1 is ENHRY and CDR2 is SYGVKD. V gave up 11 bases and J gave up 6 bases; unmatched junction bases: 20.